A single sample is the source of the 21 T cell receptor beta chains below, sequenced in a study of blood T cell repertoires in COVID-19. Sequencing used immunoSEQ multiplex PCR; TCRdb keeps in-frame clones, though not all of them. Among some 120,000 clones listed, 60% to 80% were seen once. Input material: peripheral blood. Receptor source: a human donor in a cohort sampled during active COVID-19.

In this sample, this clone turned up a few times. This sequence joins TRBV6-2 or TRBV6-3 and TRBJ2-7; 8 nucleotides line up with TRBD1. V lost 5 bases, J lost 2 bases, and 2 bases stayed unmatched. The V gene's germline CDR1 is MNHEY and CDR2 SVGEGT. The CDR3 consists of 13 residues. CDR3: CASSNRGTYEQYF. The DNA of the CDR3 is TGTGCCAGCAGTAACAGGGGGACCTACGAGCAGTACTTC.

V and J are TRBV4-2 and TRBJ2-7; 9 bases map to TRBD1. The V and J ends lost 3 bases and 3 bases, in that order; junction bases with no gene match: 12. Per germline, CDR1 LGHNA and CDR2 YNFKEQ. This CDR3 has 17 amino acids. CDR3 sequence (DNA): TGTGCCAGCAGCCAGGCTACCGGGACAGGGTATTTCTACGAGCAGTACTTC. Protein sequence: CASSQATGTGYFYEQYF.

CDR3 coding DNA: TGTGCCAGCAGCTCCGGCCCGGGGGCCTACGAGCAGTACTTC. It encodes CASSSGPGAYEQYF. This chain links TRBV7-9 with TRBJ2-7, with D perhaps TRBD2 (6 bases). Trimming pared 4 bases from V and 2 bases from J, leaving 12 bases between. The CDR3 runs 14 residues. CDR1 SEHNR and CDR2 FQNEAQ come from the germline V gene (reference sequence).

The chain carries TRBV4-1 and TRBJ1-1, with 7 bases lining up with TRBD1. V lost 2 bases to trimming and J lost 1 base; unmatched junction nucleotides: 4. CDR3 length equals 15 residues. From germline, CDR1 is MGHRA and CDR2 YSYEKL. The CDR3 bases are TGCGCCAGCAGCCAAATGACAGGGCGGAACACTGAAGCTTTCTTT. Residues: CASSQMTGRNTEAFF.

The chain couples TRBV6-5 to TRBJ1-4; no definite D call. The V gene's germline CDR1 is MNHEY and CDR2 SVGAGI. V lost 6 bases and J lost 5, with 7 bases in between. There are 12 residues in the CDR3. In DNA, the CDR3 is TGTGCCAGCAGGCCGGGGAATGAAAAACTGTTTTTT. Encoded protein: CASRPGNEKLFF.

The gene calls are TRBV5-5 and TRBJ2-7, with D unclear. V was cut by 4 bases and J by 0 bases, with 14 bases left in between. From germline, CDR1 is SGHKS and CDR2 YYEKEE (reference sequence). The CDR3 length is 15 residues. The CDR3 coding sequence is TGTGCCAGCAGCCTTGGGCACCACCCCTCCTACGAGCAGTACTTC. Protein: CASSLGHHPSYEQYF.

The chain couples TRBV5-4 to TRBJ1-1, with D unclear. CDR3 size: 14 residues. The V gene lost 4 bases and the J gene lost 1 base, with 11 bases spanning the gap. Germline lookup yields CDR1 SGHNT and CDR2 YYREEE (reference sequence). CDR3 amino acids: CASSPQVENTEAFF. CDR3 in DNA: TGTGCCAGCAGCCCTCAGGTTGAGAACACTGAAGCTTTCTTT. Combining the CDR3 with reference TRBV5-4 and TRBJ1-1 gives the whole variable domain ETGVTQSPTHLIKTRGQQVTLRCSSQSGHNTVSWYQQALGQGPQFIFQYYREEENGRGNFPPRFSGLQFPNYSSELNVNALELDDSALYLCASSPQVENTEAFFGQGTRLTVV.

This clone occurred once. V usage is TRBV15 and J usage is TRBJ2-5; TRBD2 matches at 8 bases. Trimming took 0 bases from V and 5 from J; bases not matched to a gene: 11. This CDR3 has 17 amino acids. Germline V gene data show CDR1 as LNHNV and CDR2 as YYDKDF (reference sequence). The CDR3, as DNA: TGTGCCACCAGCAGAGATCAGGGCGGGAGGTTGGAGGAGACCCAGTACTTC. As protein: CATSRDQGGRLEETQYF.

The chain joins TRBV14 to TRBJ2-2, with 10 nucleotides matching TRBD1. The CDR3 is made up of 16 amino acids. The germline CDR1 and CDR2 sequences are SGHDN and FVKESK. Trimming cost V 3 bases and J 6 bases; bases outside gene matches: 7. DNA of the CDR3: TGTGCCAGCAGCCAGAGGGGGGACAGGGGCCCCGGGGAGCTGTTTTTT. Translating gives CASSQRGDRGPGELFF.

This chain links TRBV7-6 with TRBJ2-7; D is undetermined. V lost 3 bases to trimming and J lost 0 bases, with 6 bases between them. Germline CDR1 and CDR2: SGHVS and FNYEAQ. The CDR3 has 13 residues. As DNA, the CDR3 is TGTGCCAGCAGCTTCGGTGCCTCCTACGAGCAGTACTTC. Its translation is CASSFGASYEQYF.

Note on this clone: The sample holds other DNA sequences that translate to the same CDR3. This chain joins TRBV7-9 and TRBJ2-7; 7 bases are a match to TRBD1. V was clipped by 2 bases and J by 3 bases; unmatched bases: 4. In germline, CDR1 is SEHNR, CDR2 FQNEAQ (reference sequence). The CDR3 totals 14 residues. CDR3 sequence (DNA): TGTGCCAGCAGCTTACAAGACAGGGTCTACGAGCAGTACTTC. Protein sequence: CASSLQDRVYEQYF.

The J gene is TRBJ1-1, the V gene TRBV6-1; D is ambiguous. Trimming removed 1 base at V and 2 bases at J, with 5 bases between. CDR3 size: 13 residues. CDR1 and CDR2 from the germline V gene are MNHNS and SASEGT. The chain's CDR3 is CASSEDRNTEAFF. The CDR3 DNA follows: TGTGCCAGCAGTGAAGACAGAAACACTGAAGCTTTCTTT.

The rearrangement uses TRBV11-3 and TRBJ2-7; 11 bases match TRBD2. CDR1 and CDR2 from the germline V gene are SGHNT and YENEEA. The CDR3 contains 15 residues. V shed 5 bases and J 3 bases; nucleotides not matched to a gene: 6. CDR3: CASSKRLAGIYEQYF. The DNA for the CDR3 is TGTGCCAGCAGCAAGAGACTAGCGGGAATCTACGAGCAGTACTTC.

The chain carries TRBV5-1 and TRBJ2-2; D perhaps matches TRBD2 (5 bases). V lost 1 base and J 5 bases, leaving 15 bases between the germline ends. Germline assignment: CDR1 SGHRS and CDR2 YFSETQ. This CDR3 has 16 amino acids. In DNA form, the CDR3 reads TGCGCCAGCAGCTTGTCAGGCTCTAGGAGGACCGGGGAGCTGTTTTTT. Protein: CASSLSGSRRTGELFF.

This chain joins TRBV6-5 and TRBJ2-5; unclear D gene. Trimming pared 2 bases from V and 0 bases from J, leaving 10 bases between. This CDR3 comprises 15 residues. Germline CDR1 MNHEY, CDR2 SVGAGI. As DNA, the CDR3 is TGTGCCAGCAGTTACGACACATTGTACCAAGAGACCCAGTACTTC. This translates into CASSYDTLYQETQYF.

This chain connects TRBV30 to TRBJ1-2, with 9 bases that match TRBD1. V was pared by 4 bases and J by 4 bases, with 10 bases of the junction left unmatched. CDR1 GTSNPN and CDR2 SVGIG come from the germline V gene (reference sequence). This CDR3 region has 15 residues. CDR3 loop: CAWTVGTGYVYGYTF. Here the CDR3 DNA reads TGTGCCTGGACTGTGGGGACAGGGTATGTCTATGGCTACACCTTC.

The J gene is TRBJ2-7, the V gene TRBV5-4; 10 bases match TRBD2. Trimming cost V 3 bases and J 6 bases; bases outside gene matches: 12. The CDR3 covers 16 residues. Germline V CDR1 and CDR2: SGHNT, YYREEE (reference sequence). CDR3 nucleotide sequence: TGTGCCAGCAGCTCTCTAGCGGGAGATGGGACTGTCGAGCAGTACTTC. Translating gives CASSSLAGDGTVEQYF.

The chain has TRBV5-4 and TRBJ1-1; D is uncertain. Germline loops: CDR1 SGHNT, CDR2 YYREEE (reference sequence). The germline V and J ends were trimmed by 0 bases and 5 bases, with 8 bases remaining between them. The CDR3 has 13 amino acids. The CDR3: CASSLETGTEAFF. CDR3 coding DNA: TGTGCCAGCAGCTTGGAGACGGGGACTGAAGCTTTCTTT.

The chain has TRBV5-6 and TRBJ2-7; D perhaps matches TRBD2 (6 bases). V lost 3 bases and J lost 6, with 16 bases in between. The CDR3 loop spans 14 amino acids. Germline lookup yields CDR1 SGHDT and CDR2 YYEEEE. Here the CDR3 DNA reads TGTGCCAGCAGCTCGCCGACTAGTGTCCCCGAGCAGTACTTC. Its protein product is CASSSPTSVPEQYF. Combining the CDR3 with reference TRBV5-6 and TRBJ2-7 gives the whole variable domain DAGVTQSPTHLIKTRGQQVTLRCSPKSGHDTVSWYQQALGQGPQFIFQYYEEEERQRGNFPDRFSGHQFPNYSSELNVNALLLGDSALYLCASSSPTSVPEQYFGPGTRLTVT.

This clone was observed a few times. This rearrangement joins TRBV6-6 to TRBJ1-1; 7 nucleotides match TRBD1. The CDR3 sequence is 15 residues long. V was clipped by 5 bases and J by 4 bases; unmatched bases: 10. CDR1 and CDR2 (germline): MNHNY, SVGAGI (reference sequence). CDR3 loop: CASSNPRQGTTEAFF. The DNA for the CDR3 is TGTGCCAGCAGTAACCCGAGACAGGGCACCACTGAAGCTTTCTTT.

This clone was counted a single time. The chain has TRBV11-2 and TRBJ1-6, with 9 bases aligning to TRBD1. V trimming: 2 bases; J trimming: 5 bases; junction bases outside the gene matches: 1. Per the germline V gene, CDR1 is SGHAT and CDR2 is FQNNGV. The CDR3 totals 15 residues. This CDR3 reads CASSLRDRDNSPLHF. In nucleotides, the CDR3 is TGTGCCAGCAGCTTAAGGGACAGGGATAATTCACCCCTCCACTTT.